One and the same sample provided the 9 T cell receptor beta chains below, sequenced in a study of OX40 agonist ivuxolimab in advanced cancers. Data came from immunoSEQ multiplex PCR; TCRdb stores just in-frame clones and leaves some out. The sample carries over 55,000 clones, 89% recorded once. The sequencing used CD4+ or CD8+ T cells sorted from blood, collected in a trial of the OX40 agonist ivuxolimab. Source of these receptors: an adult with an advanced solid tumor such as melanoma, head and neck, liver or kidney cancer.

The chain carries TRBV19 and TRBJ1-1; the match to TRBD1 covers 8 bases. CDR1 is LNHDA and CDR2 is SQIVND in the germline V gene (reference sequence). The CDR3 covers 13 residues. With V trimmed by 9 bases and J by 4 bases, 7 bases remained unmatched. The CDR3 region is CARRQGRGTEAFF. The CDR3 nucleotides read TGTGCCAGGCGACAGGGGAGGGGCACTGAAGCTTTCTTT.

V and J are TRBV6-6 and TRBJ2-7; 10 bases line up with TRBD2. CDR1 is MNHNY and CDR2 is SVGAGI in the germline V gene (reference sequence). The CDR3 consists of 16 residues. V gave up 2 bases and J gave up 0 bases; unmatched junction bases: 4. CDR3 amino acids: CASSYGVAGGSYEQYF. As DNA, the CDR3 is TGTGCCAGCAGTTACGGGGTAGCGGGGGGCTCCTACGAGCAGTACTTC.

The chain combines TRBV6-1 with TRBJ2-3; TRBD2 is a possible D gene (5 bases). CDR1 is MNHNS, CDR2 SASEGT, per germline. CDR3 size: 14 residues. V gave up 4 bases and J gave up 5 bases, with 13 bases separating them. The CDR3 here is CASSGRTGGDTQYF. The CDR3 DNA reads as TGTGCCAGCAGTGGGAGGACTGGCGGAGATACGCAGTATTTT.

This sequence joins TRBV2 and TRBJ2-1; D unresolved. Trimming removed 7 bases from V and 9 bases from J, with 16 bases in between. This CDR3 has 13 amino acids. Germline V gene data show CDR1 as SNHLY and CDR2 as FYNNEI. In nucleotides, the CDR3 is TGTGCCAGCAAGGCTGGACCTCGGAGTGAGCAGTTCTTC. Its protein is CASKAGPRSEQFF. Supplemented by reference TRBV2 and TRBJ2-1, the full variable domain reads EPEVTQTPSHQVTQMGQEVILRCVPISNHLYFYWYRQILGQKVEFLVSFYNNEISEKSEIFDDQFSVERPDGSNFTLKIRSTKLEDSAMYFCASKAGPRSEQFFGPGTRLTVL.

This chain links TRBV7-2 with TRBJ2-4; D ambiguous. This CDR3 spans 14 amino acids. Germline V gene data show CDR1 as SGHTA and CDR2 as FQGNSA. Trimming took off 1 base at V and 9 bases at J, with 13 bases between the two ends. The CDR3, as DNA: TGTGCCAGCAGCTTAGTTGGTAGTTCACCCATTCAGTACTTC. This translates into CASSLVGSSPIQYF. The variable domain in full, with the rest retrieved from reference TRBV7-2 and TRBJ2-4, is GAGVSQSPSNKVTEKGKDVELRCDPISGHTALYWYRQSLGQGLEFLIYFQGNSAPDKSGLPSDRFSAERTGGSVSTLTIQRTQQEDSAVYLCASSLVGSSPIQYFGAGTRLSVL.

This rearrangement joins TRBV4-2 to TRBJ2-5; D gene ambiguous. Germline values: CDR1 LGHNA, CDR2 YNFKEQ. The CDR3 is 14 amino acids. The germline V and J ends were trimmed by 6 bases and 0 bases, with 11 bases remaining between them. The CDR3 is CASSLSDDQETQYF. As DNA, the CDR3 is TGTGCCAGCAGTCTTTCGGACGACCAAGAGACCCAGTACTTC.

CDR3 residues: CASSHPSGRNEQFF. In DNA form, the CDR3 reads TGTGCCAGCAGTCACCCTAGCGGTCGCAATGAGCAGTTCTTC. The chain carries TRBV6-5 and TRBJ2-1; TRBD2 agrees at 7 bases. The ends lost 5 bases at V and 6 bases at J; junction bases unmatched: 7. The CDR3 has 14 residues. Germline CDR1 reads MNHEY; CDR2 reads SVGAGI.

The chain is built from TRBV28 and TRBJ1-1; D may be TRBD1 (6 bases). V was trimmed by 5 bases and J by 8 bases, leaving 12 bases between them. Germline-derived CDR1 and CDR2 are MDHEN and SYDVKM. The CDR3 covers 12 residues. Here the CDR3 DNA reads TGTGCCAGCAGTGGGGGCGCGGCCGAAGCTTTCTTT. Translated: CASSGGAAEAFF.

This sequence joins TRBV19 and TRBJ1-4; tentatively, D is TRBD1 (5 bases). The CDR3 has 15 amino acids. Germline-derived CDR1 and CDR2 are LNHDA and SQIVND (reference sequence). V was trimmed by 8 bases and J by 4 bases, leaving 17 bases between them. CDR3 loop: CASHAQDSNNEKLFF. The CDR3 bases are TGTGCCAGTCACGCCCAAGACAGCAATAATGAAAAACTGTTTTTT.